Reported below is one TCR beta chain. Germline-derived CDR1 and CDR2 are SGHAT and FQNNGV. The CDR3 has 12 residues. Trimming left V 0 bases short and J 7 bases short, with 7 bases between. The sample originates from a study of CD8+ T cells in alopecia areata. RNA extraction and reverse transcription yielded cDNA as sequencing template. The method was immunoSEQ multiplex PCR; TCRdb's version includes in-frame clones alone and lacks a portion of them. The sample shows 150,000 or so clones, 55% of them seen only once. The source of this sequence is a human donor in good health. The rearrangement uses TRBV11-2 and TRBJ2-7; maybe TRBD2 (5 bases). Material: CD4+ T cells sorted from blood. The CDR3 spells CASSLDPGEQYF. The CDR3 DNA is TGTGCCAGCAGCTTAGATCCGGGGGAGCAGTACTTC.